This T cell receptor (beta chain) was captured by sequencing in a study of monozygotic twins with cystic fibrosis. Study-wide results and limits: The repertoire was suggested to be naive-dominated, clonality median roughly 0.0089.

Produced via immunoSEQ multiplex PCR; TCRdb's table is partial and in-frame only. The sample includes about 9,500 clones, about 98% of them seen just once. Per the germline V gene, CDR1 is MGHDK and CDR2 is SYGVNS. This CDR3 has 14 amino acids. Trimming took 2 bases from V and 5 from J, leaving 12 bases between them. On this clone: Its antigen is still unknown.

This receptor was taken from a girl aged 2 to 10 with cystic fibrosis. Specimen: blood. The J gene is TRBJ2-5, the V gene TRBV25-1; a weak D match, TRBD2 (6 bases). The CDR3 sequence is CASSEPGARETQYF. CDR3 bases: TGTGCCAGCAGTGAACCGGGAGCGCGGGAGACCCAGTACTTC.